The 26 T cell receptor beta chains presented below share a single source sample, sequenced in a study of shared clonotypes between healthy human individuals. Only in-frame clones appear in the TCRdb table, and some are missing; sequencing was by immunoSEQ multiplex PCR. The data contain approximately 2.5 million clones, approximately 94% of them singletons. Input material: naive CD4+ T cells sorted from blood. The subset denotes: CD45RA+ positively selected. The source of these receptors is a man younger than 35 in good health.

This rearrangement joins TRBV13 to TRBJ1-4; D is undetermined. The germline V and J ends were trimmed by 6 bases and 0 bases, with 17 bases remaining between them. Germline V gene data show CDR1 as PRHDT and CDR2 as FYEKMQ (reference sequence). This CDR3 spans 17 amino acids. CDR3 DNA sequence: TGTGCCAGCAGAAAGGTATCAGGCTATGCAACTAATGAAAAACTGTTTTTT. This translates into CASRKVSGYATNEKLFF. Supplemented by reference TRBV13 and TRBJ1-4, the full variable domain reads AAGVIQSPRHLIKEKRETATLKCYPIPRHDTVYWYQQGPGQDPQFLISFYEKMQSDKGSIPDRFSAQQFSDYHSELNMSSLELGDSALYFCASRKVSGYATNEKLFFGSGTQLSVL.

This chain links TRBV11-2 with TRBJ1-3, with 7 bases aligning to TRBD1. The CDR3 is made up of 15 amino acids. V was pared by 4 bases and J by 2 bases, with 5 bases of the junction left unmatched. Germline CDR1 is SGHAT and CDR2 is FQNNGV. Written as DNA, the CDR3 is TGTGCCAGCAGCTCGGACAGGTCGGCTGGAAACACCATATATTTT. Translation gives CASSSDRSAGNTIYF.

The CDR3 DNA sequence: TGTGCCAGCAGCTTCAGGGTTGGGGTAAATGAAAAACTGTTTTTT. Translation: CASSFRVGVNEKLFF. The chain has TRBV7-2 and TRBJ1-4; D may be TRBD1 (5 bases). Germline V CDR1 and CDR2: SGHTA, FQGNSA. V was shortened by 3 bases and J by 5 bases, with 13 bases between the two germline ends. This CDR3 comprises 15 residues.

The CDR3 region has the DNA TGTGCCAGCAGCTCAAGATGGCCCGTTGGTGATACGCAGTATTTT. This encodes CASSSRWPVGDTQYF. The chain combines TRBV11-2 with TRBJ2-3; no firm D call. Trimming stripped 4 bases from V and 6 bases from J, with 17 bases between. This CDR3 contains 15 residues. Germline CDR1 and CDR2: SGHAT and FQNNGV.

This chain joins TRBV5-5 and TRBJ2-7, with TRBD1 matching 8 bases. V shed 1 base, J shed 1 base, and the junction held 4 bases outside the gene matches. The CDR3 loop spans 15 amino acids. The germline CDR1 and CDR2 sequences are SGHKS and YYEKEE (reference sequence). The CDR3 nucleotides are TGTGCCAGCAGCTTGACTCAGGGGGCGTCCTACGAGCAGTACTTC. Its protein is CASSLTQGASYEQYF.

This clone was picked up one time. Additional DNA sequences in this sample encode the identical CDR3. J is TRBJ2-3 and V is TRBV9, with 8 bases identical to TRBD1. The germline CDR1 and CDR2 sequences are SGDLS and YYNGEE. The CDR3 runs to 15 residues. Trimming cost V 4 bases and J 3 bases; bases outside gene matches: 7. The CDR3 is CASSPRQGRTDTQYF. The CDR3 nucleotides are TGTGCCAGCAGCCCAAGACAGGGGAGGACAGATACGCAGTATTTT.

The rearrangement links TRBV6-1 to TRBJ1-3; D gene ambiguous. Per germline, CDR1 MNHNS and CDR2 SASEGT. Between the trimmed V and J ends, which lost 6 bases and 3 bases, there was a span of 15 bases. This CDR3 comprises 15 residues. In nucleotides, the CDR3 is TGTGCCAGCAGGGCTGGACCGACTCTTGGAAACACCATATATTTT. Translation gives CASRAGPTLGNTIYF.

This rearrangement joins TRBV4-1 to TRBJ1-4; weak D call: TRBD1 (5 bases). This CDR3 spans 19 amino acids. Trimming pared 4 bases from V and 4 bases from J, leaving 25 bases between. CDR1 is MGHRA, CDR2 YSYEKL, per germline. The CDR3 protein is CASSLLGAAESRNNEKLFF. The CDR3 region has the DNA TGCGCCAGCAGCCTCCTCGGGGCCGCGGAAAGTAGGAATAATGAAAAACTGTTTTTT.

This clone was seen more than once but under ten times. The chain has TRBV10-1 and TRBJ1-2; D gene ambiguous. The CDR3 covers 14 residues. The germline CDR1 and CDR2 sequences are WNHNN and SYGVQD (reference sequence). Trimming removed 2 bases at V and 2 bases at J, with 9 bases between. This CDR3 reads CASSEVGKNYGYTF. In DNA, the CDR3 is TGCGCCAGCAGTGAGGTAGGGAAGAACTATGGCTACACCTTC.

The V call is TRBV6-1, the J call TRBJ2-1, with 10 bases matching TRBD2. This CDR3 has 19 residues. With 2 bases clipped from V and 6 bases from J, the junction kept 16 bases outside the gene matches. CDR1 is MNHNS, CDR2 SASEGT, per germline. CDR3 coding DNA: TGTGCCAGCAGTGAACATGGATATGGGGCTAGCGGGAGTCTCAATGAGCAGTTCTTC. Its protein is CASSEHGYGASGSLNEQFF.

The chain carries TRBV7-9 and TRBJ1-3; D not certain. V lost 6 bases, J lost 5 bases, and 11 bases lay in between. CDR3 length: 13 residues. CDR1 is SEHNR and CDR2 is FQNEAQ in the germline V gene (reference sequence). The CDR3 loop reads CASRGMKRNTIYF. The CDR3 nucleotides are TGTGCCAGCAGGGGGATGAAGCGAAACACCATATATTTT. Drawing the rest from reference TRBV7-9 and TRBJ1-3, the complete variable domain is DTGVSQNPRHKITKRGQNVTFRCDPISEHNRLYWYRQTLGQGPEFLTYFQNEAQLEKSRLLSDRFSAERPKGSFSTLEIQRTEQGDSAMYLCASRGMKRNTIYFGEGSWLTVV.

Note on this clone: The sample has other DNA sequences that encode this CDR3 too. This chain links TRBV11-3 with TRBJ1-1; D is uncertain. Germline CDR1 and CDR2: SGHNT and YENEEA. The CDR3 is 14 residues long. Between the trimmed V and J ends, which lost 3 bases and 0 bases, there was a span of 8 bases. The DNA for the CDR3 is TGTGCCAGCAGCTTGGATCGGATGAACACTGAAGCTTTCTTT. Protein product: CASSLDRMNTEAFF.

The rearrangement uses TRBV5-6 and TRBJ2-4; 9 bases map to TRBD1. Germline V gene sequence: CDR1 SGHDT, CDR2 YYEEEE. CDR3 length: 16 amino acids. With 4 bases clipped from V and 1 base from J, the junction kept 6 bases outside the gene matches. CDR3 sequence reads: CASSRTGELAKNIQYF. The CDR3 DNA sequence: TGTGCCAGCAGCCGGACAGGGGAACTCGCCAAAAACATTCAGTACTTC.

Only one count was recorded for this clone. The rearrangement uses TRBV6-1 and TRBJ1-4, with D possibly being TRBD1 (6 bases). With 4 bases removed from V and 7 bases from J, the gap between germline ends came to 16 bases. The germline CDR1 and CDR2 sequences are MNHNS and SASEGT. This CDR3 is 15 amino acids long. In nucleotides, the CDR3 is TGTGCCAGCAGTGTAGAGGGGCAGGGGATTGAAAAACTGTTTTTT. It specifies CASSVEGQGIEKLFF.

Written as DNA, the CDR3 is TGTGCCAGCAGTTTAAGGAGGGCGGGGACAGCTGAAGCTTTCTTT. It is translated as CASSLRRAGTAEAFF. The chain carries TRBV28 and TRBJ1-1, with 7 bases that match TRBD1. CDR3 size: 15 residues. Germline CDR1 reads MDHEN; CDR2 reads SYDVKM. V was pared by 2 bases and J by 6 bases, with 9 bases of the junction left unmatched.

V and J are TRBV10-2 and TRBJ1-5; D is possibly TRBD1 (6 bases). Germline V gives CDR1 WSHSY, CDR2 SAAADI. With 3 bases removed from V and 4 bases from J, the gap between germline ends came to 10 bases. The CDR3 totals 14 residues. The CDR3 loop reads CASSDRGRNQPQHF. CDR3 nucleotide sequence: TGCGCCAGCAGTGACAGGGGTCGGAATCAGCCCCAGCATTTT.

CDR3 protein: CAWRDFDREKLFF. The CDR3 DNA follows: TGTGCCTGGAGGGATTTCGACCGGGAAAAACTGTTTTTT. V and J are TRBV30 and TRBJ1-4; unclear D gene. CDR1 and CDR2 (germline): GTSNPN, SVGIG (reference sequence). The CDR3 covers 13 residues. The ends were cut back, 3 bases at V and 8 bases at J, with 13 bases in the middle. The full variable domain, its missing parts supplied by reference TRBV30 and TRBJ1-4, is SQTIHQWPATLVQPVGSPLSLECTVEGTSNPNLYWYRQAAGRGLQLLFYSVGIGQISSEVPQNLSASRPQDRQFILSSKKLLLSDSGFYLCAWRDFDREKLFFGSGTQLSVL.

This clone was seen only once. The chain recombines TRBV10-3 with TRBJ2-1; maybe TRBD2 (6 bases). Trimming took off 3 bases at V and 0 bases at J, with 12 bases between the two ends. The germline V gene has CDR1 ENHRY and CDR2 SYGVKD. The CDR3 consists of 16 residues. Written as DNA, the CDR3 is TGTGCCATCAGTGATTTCGACGGGGGCTCCTACAATGAGCAGTTCTTC. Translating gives CAISDFDGGSYNEQFF.

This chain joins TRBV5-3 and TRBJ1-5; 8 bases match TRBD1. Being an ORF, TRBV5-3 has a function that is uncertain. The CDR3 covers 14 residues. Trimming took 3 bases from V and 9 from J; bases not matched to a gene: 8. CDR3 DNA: TGTGCCAGAAGCTCGACAGGGGTTTCTCTGCCCCAGCATTTT. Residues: CARSSTGVSLPQHF.

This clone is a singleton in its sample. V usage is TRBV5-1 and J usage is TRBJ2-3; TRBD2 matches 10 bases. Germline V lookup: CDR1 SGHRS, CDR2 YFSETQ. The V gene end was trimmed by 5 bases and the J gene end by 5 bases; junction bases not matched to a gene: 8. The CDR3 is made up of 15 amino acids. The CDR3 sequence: CASRPASGGQDTQYF. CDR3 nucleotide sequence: TGCGCCAGCAGACCGGCTAGCGGGGGCCAAGATACGCAGTATTTT.

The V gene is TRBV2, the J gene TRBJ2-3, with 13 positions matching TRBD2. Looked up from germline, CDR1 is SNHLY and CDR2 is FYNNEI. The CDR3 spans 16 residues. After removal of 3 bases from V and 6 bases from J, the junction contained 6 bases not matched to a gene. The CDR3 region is CASSEGGLAGKDTQYF. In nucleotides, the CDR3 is TGTGCCAGCAGTGAGGGGGGACTAGCGGGGAAGGATACGCAGTATTTT.

The CDR3 here is CAIRQRTTGLNTEAFF. The CDR3 DNA sequence: TGTGCCATCAGGCAACGTACGACAGGGCTGAACACTGAAGCTTTCTTT. The gene calls are TRBV10-3 and TRBJ1-1; 7 bases align to TRBD1. V lost 6 bases and J lost 0; bases outside the gene matches: 10. The CDR3 loop spans 16 amino acids. CDR1 is ENHRY and CDR2 is SYGVKD in the germline V gene.

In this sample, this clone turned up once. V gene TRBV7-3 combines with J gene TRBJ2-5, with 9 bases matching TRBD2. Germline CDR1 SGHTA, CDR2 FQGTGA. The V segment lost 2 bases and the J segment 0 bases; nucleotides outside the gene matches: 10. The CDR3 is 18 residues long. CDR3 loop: CASSLGPRVAGDQETQYF. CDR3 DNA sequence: TGTGCCAGCAGCTTAGGCCCCCGGGTAGCGGGGGACCAAGAGACCCAGTACTTC.

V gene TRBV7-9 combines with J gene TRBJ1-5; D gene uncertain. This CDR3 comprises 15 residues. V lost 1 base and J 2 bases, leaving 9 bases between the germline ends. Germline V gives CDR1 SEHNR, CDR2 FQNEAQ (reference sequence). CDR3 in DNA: TGTGCCAGCAGCTTAGAGAGCAGCGGCAATCAGCCCCAGCATTTT. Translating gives CASSLESSGNQPQHF.

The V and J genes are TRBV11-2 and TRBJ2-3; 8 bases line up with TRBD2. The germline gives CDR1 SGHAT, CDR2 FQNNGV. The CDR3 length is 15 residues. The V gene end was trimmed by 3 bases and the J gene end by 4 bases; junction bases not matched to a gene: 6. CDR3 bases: TGTGCCAGCAGCTTTAGCGGGAAGGGTGCAGATACGCAGTATTTT. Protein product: CASSFSGKGADTQYF.

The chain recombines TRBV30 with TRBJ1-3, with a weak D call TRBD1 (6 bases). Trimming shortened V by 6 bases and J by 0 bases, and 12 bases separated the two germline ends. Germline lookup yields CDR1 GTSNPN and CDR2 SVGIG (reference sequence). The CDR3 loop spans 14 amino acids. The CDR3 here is CACQDRSSGNTIYF. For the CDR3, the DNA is TGTGCCTGCCAAGACAGGAGCTCTGGAAACACCATATATTTT.